This is a list of T cell receptor beta chains from one sample in a study of blood T cell repertoires in COVID-19. Measured with immunoSEQ multiplex PCR; TCRdb has only the in-frame clones, and not every one. The table shows about 410,000 clones, with about 88% occurring only once. The material sequenced was peripheral blood. These TCRs come from a woman aged 40 to 50 with COVID-19, enrolled during active disease. CDR3s include the opening cysteine and the closing phenylalanine or tryptophan. Each record gives: clone size, D gene, J gene, V gene, CDR3 protein, CDR3 DNA. The D gene is left open where the match is weak. Expanded clones are given a class, and other clones once, few, many or no size at all.

abundance: -
d_gene: -
j_gene: TRBJ2-5
v_gene: TRBV6-5
CDR3aa: CASAYGAFSQETQYF
CDR3nt: TGTGCCAGCGCATACGGAGCATTCTCCCAAGAGACCCAGTACTTC

abundance: once
d_gene: TRBD1
j_gene: TRBJ1-1
v_gene: TRBV11-2
CDR3aa: CASSLTGQGEAFF
CDR3nt: TGTGCCAGCAGCTTGACGGGACAGGGCGAAGCTTTCTTT

abundance: -
d_gene: TRBD1
j_gene: TRBJ1-2
v_gene: TRBV3-1/TRBV3-2
CDR3aa: CASSMTGFTGYTF
CDR3nt: TGTGCCAGCAGTATGACAGGGTTCACTGGCTACACCTTC

abundance: -
d_gene: -
j_gene: TRBJ2-5
v_gene: TRBV19
CDR3aa: CASNQGRGETQYF
CDR3nt: TGTGCCAGTAACCAGGGCAGGGGAGAGACCCAGTACTTC

abundance: -
d_gene: -
j_gene: TRBJ2-7
v_gene: TRBV6-5
CDR3aa: CASSYLTSWGYEQYF
CDR3nt: TGTGCCAGCAGTTACCTCACTAGTTGGGGCTACGAGCAGTACTTC

abundance: -
d_gene: -
j_gene: TRBJ1-6
v_gene: TRBV7-9
CDR3aa: CASSLGGDSSYNSPLHF
CDR3nt: TGTGCCAGCAGCTTGGGCGGGGATAGCTCCTATAATTCACCCCTCCACTTT

abundance: -
d_gene: TRBD1
j_gene: TRBJ1-4
v_gene: TRBV29-1
CDR3aa: CSAMTGGAEKLFF
CDR3nt: TGCAGCGCCATGACAGGGGGCGCTGAAAAACTGTTTTTT

abundance: -
d_gene: TRBD2
j_gene: TRBJ2-3
v_gene: TRBV18
CDR3aa: CASSPMIAGGGTDTQYF
CDR3nt: TGTGCCAGCTCACCAATGATCGCCGGGGGGGGCACAGATACGCAGTATTTT

abundance: -
d_gene: TRBD1
j_gene: TRBJ1-2
v_gene: TRBV10-3
CDR3aa: CAIRPGQGDYGYTF
CDR3nt: TGTGCCATCAGACCGGGACAGGGCGACTATGGCTACACCTTC

abundance: -
d_gene: -
j_gene: TRBJ1-2
v_gene: TRBV9
CDR3aa: CASSATTGNIYGYTF
CDR3nt: TGTGCCAGCAGCGCAACGACCGGGAACATCTATGGCTACACCTTC

abundance: -
d_gene: -
j_gene: TRBJ1-2
v_gene: TRBV5-1
CDR3aa: CASSPTSPDGYTF
CDR3nt: TGCGCCAGCAGCCCCACCTCCCCGGATGGCTACACCTTC

abundance: -
d_gene: TRBD1
j_gene: TRBJ2-7
v_gene: TRBV7-2
CDR3aa: CASTKTGPYEQYF
CDR3nt: TGTGCCAGCACTAAGACAGGGCCCTACGAGCAGTACTTC

abundance: -
d_gene: -
j_gene: TRBJ1-2
v_gene: TRBV5-4
CDR3aa: CASSPLRRGASTNYGYTF
CDR3nt: TGTGCCAGCAGCCCTCTTCGCCGGGGGGCCAGCACTAACTATGGCTACACCTTC

abundance: -
d_gene: -
j_gene: TRBJ2-7
v_gene: TRBV9
CDR3aa: CASSVAGQSYEQYF
CDR3nt: TGTGCCAGCAGCGTAGCTGGACAGTCCTACGAGCAGTACTTC

abundance: -
d_gene: -
j_gene: TRBJ1-2
v_gene: TRBV28
CDR3aa: CASNPPGVYGYTF
CDR3nt: TGTGCCAGTAACCCCCCCGGAGTTTATGGCTACACCTTC

abundance: -
d_gene: -
j_gene: TRBJ1-5
v_gene: TRBV4-1
CDR3aa: CASSHGQSDQPQHF
CDR3nt: TGCGCCAGCAGCCATGGGCAGTCTGATCAGCCCCAGCATTTT

abundance: -
d_gene: TRBD1
j_gene: TRBJ2-1
v_gene: TRBV27
CDR3aa: CASRLGQDYNEQFF
CDR3nt: TGTGCCAGCAGGTTGGGACAGGACTACAATGAGCAGTTCTTC